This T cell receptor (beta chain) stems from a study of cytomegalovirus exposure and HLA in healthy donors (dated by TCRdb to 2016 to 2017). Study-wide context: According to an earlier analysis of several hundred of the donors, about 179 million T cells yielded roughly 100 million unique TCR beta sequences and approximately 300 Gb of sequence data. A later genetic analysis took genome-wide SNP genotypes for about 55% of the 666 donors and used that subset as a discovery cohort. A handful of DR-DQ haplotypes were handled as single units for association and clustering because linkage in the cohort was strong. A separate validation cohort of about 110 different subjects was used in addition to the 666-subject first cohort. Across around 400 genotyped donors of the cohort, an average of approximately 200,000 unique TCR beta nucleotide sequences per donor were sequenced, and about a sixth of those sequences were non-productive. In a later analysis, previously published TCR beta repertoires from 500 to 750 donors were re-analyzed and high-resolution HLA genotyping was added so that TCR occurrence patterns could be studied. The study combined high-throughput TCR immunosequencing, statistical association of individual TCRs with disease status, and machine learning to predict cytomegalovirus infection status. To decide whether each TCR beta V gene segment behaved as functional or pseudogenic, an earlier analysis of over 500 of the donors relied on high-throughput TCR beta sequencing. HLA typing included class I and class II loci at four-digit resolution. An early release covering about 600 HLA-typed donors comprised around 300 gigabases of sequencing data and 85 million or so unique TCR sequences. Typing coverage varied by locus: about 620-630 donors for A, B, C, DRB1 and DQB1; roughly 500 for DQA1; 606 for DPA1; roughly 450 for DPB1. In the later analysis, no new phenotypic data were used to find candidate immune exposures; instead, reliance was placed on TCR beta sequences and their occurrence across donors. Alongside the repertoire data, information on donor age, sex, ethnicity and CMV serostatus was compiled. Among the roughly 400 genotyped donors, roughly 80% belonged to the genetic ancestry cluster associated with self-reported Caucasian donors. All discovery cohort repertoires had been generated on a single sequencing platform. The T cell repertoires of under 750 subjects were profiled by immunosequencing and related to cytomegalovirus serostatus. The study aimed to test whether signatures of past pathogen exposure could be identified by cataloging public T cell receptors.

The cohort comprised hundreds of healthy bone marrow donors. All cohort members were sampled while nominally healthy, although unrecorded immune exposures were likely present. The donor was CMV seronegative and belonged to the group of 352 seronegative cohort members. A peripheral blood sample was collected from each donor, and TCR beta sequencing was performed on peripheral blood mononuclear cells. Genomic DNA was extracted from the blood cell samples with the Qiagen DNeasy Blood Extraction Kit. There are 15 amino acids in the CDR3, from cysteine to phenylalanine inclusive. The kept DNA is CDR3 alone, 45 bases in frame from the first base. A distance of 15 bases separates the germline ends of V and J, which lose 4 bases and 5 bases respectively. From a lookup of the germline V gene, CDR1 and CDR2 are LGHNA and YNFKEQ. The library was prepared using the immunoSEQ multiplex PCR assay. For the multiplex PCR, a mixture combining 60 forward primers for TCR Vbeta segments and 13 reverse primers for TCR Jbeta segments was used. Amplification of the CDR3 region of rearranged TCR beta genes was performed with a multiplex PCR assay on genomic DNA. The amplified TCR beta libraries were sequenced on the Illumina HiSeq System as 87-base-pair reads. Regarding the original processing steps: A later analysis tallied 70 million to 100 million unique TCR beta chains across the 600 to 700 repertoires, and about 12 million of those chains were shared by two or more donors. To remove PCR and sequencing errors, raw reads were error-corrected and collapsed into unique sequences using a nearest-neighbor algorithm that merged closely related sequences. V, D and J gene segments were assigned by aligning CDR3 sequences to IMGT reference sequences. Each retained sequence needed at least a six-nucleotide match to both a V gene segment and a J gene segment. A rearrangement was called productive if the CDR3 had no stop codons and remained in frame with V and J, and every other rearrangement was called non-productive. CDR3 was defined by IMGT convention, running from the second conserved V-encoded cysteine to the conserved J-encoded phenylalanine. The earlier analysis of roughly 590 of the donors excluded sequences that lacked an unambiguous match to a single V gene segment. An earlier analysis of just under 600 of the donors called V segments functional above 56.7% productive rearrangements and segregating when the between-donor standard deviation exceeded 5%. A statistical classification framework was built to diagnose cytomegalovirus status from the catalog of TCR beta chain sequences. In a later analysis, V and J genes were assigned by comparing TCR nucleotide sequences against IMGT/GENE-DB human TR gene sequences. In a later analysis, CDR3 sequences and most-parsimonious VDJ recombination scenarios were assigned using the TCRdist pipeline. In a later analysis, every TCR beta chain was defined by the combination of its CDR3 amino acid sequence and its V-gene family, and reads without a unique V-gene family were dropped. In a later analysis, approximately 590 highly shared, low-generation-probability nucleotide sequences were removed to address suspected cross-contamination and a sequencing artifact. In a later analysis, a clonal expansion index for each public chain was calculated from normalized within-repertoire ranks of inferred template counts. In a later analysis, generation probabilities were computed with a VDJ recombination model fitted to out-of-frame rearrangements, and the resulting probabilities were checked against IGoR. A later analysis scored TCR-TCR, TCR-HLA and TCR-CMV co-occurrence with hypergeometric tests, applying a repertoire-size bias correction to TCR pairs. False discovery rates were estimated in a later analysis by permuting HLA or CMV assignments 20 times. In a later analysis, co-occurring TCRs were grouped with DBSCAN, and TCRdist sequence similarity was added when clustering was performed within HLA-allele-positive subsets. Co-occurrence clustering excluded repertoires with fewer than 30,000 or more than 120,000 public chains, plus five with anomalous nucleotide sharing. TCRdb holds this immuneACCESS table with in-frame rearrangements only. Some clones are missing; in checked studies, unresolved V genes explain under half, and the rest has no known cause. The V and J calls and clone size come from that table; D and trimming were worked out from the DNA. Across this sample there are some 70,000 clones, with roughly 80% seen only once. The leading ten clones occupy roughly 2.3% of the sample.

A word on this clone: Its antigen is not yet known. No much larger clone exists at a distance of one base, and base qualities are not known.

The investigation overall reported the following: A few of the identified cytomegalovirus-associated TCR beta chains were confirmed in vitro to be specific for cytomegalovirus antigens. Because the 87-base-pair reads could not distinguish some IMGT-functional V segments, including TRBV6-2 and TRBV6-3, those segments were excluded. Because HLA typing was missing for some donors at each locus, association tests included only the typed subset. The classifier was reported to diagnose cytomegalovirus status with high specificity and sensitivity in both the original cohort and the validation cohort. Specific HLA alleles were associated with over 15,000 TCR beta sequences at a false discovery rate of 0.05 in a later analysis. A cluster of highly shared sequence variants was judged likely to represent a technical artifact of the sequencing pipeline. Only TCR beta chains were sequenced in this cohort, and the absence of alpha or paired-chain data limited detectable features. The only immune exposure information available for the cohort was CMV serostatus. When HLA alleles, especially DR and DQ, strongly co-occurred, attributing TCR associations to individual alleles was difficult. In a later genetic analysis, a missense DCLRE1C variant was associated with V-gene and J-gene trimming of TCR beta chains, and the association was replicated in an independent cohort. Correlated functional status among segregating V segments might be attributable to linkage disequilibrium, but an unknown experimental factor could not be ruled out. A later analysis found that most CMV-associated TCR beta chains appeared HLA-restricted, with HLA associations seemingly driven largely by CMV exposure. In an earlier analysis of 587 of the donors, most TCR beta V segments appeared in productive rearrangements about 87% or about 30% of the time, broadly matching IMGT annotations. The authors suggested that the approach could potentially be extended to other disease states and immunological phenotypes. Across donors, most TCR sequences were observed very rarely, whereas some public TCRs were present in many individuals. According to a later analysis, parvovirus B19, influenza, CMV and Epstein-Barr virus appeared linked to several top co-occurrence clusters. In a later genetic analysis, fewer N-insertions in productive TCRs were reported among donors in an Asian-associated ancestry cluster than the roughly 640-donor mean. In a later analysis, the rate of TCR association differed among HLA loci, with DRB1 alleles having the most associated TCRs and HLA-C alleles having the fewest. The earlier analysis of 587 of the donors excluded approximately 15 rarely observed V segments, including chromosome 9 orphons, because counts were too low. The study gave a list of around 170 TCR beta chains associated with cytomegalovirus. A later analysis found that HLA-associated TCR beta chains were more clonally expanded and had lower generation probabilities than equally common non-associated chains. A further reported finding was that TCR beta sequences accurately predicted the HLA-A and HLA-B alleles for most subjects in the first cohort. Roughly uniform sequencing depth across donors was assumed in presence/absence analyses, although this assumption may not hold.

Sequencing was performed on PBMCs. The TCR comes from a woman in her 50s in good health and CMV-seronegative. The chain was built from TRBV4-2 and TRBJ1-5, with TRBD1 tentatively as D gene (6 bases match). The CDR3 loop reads CASSRGGGGDQPQHF. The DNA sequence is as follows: TGTGCCAGCAGCCGCGGAGGGGGGGGAGATCAGCCCCAGCATTTT.